The 18 T cell receptor beta chains given below trace back to one sample, sequenced in a study of OX40 agonist ivuxolimab in advanced cancers. Libraries were prepared by immunoSEQ multiplex PCR; TCRdb keeps only in-frame clonotypes and omits some of them. The table includes more than 60,000 clones, 80% to 85% detected once. The sequencing used CD4+ or CD8+ T cells sorted from blood, collected in a trial of the OX40 agonist ivuxolimab. These receptors came from an adult with an advanced solid tumor such as melanoma, head and neck, liver or kidney cancer.

The chain combines TRBV6-1 with TRBJ2-5; 7 nucleotides align to TRBD1. The end of the DNA fits TRBJ2-7 better, so the J call may be wrong. The germline V gene encodes CDR1 MNHNS and CDR2 SASEGT. This CDR3 comprises 14 residues. CDR3 loop: CASSGRDSSYEQYF. The CDR3 coding sequence is TGTGCCAGCAGTGGTAGGGACAGCTCCTACGAGCAGTACTTC.

The chain has TRBV6-1 and TRBJ2-1, with TRBD2 matching over 7 bases. From germline, CDR1 is MNHNS and CDR2 SASEGT. J lost 0 bases, V lost 1 base, and 3 bases had no gene match. The CDR3 is 16 residues long. The CDR3, as DNA: TGTGCCAGCAGTGAAGTCGGGGGGAACTCCTACAATGAGCAGTTCTTC. Encoded protein: CASSEVGGNSYNEQFF.

The chain links TRBV7-3 to TRBJ2-3, with 8 bases fitting TRBD2. Germline V lookup: CDR1 SGHTA, CDR2 FQGTGA. V lost 1 base to trimming and J lost 6 bases; unmatched junction nucleotides: 15. The CDR3 consists of 18 residues. The CDR3 coding sequence is TGTGCCAGCAGCTTAAACGGGCCTAGGAGCGGGGGCCTGGATACGCAGTATTTT. It codes for CASSLNGPRSGGLDTQYF.

This chain uses TRBV19 with TRBJ2-6, with a weak D call TRBD1 (5 bases). Trimming shortened V by 6 bases and J by 6 bases, and 15 bases separated the two germline ends. The CDR3 loop spans 15 amino acids. Germline V gene sequence: CDR1 LNHDA, CDR2 SQIVND (reference sequence). This CDR3 reads CASSPVPGQANVLTF. The CDR3 region has the DNA TGTGCCAGTAGCCCCGTCCCCGGACAGGCCAACGTCCTGACTTTC.

The chain is built from TRBV6-4 and TRBJ2-3; TRBD2 agrees at 7 bases. The germline V gene has CDR1 MRHNA and CDR2 SNTAGT. The length of the CDR3 is 16 residues. V shed 1 base, J shed 0 bases, and the junction held 4 bases outside the gene matches. CDR3 nucleotides: TGTGCCAGCAGTGACTGGGGAGCGGGGAGCACAGATACGCAGTATTTT. This translates into CASSDWGAGSTDTQYF.

With regard to this clone: The identical CDR3 is also encoded by other nucleotide sequences in the sample. The chain employs TRBV18 and TRBJ1-3; the D is unclear. The V gene's germline CDR1 is KGHSH and CDR2 LQKENI. This CDR3 has 13 residues. With 2 bases removed from V and 0 bases from J, the gap between germline ends came to 2 bases. CDR3 DNA sequence: TGTGCCAGCTCACCAAGCTCTGGAAACACCATATATTTT. Protein sequence: CASSPSSGNTIYF.

This chain connects TRBV7-9 to TRBJ2-2; D is possibly TRBD1 (7 bases). The V gene's germline CDR1 is SEHNR and CDR2 FQNEAQ (reference sequence). With 5 bases removed from V and 0 bases from J, the gap between germline ends came to 19 bases. The CDR3 is made up of 18 amino acids. In nucleotides, the CDR3 is TGTGCCAGCAGCCCCCGTCAGGGGGGCTCCGCGAACACCGGGGAGCTGTTTTTT. Translation: CASSPRQGGSANTGELFF.

The chain uses TRBV2 and TRBJ2-1; a possible D gene is TRBD2 (5 bases). Per germline, CDR1 SNHLY and CDR2 FYNNEI. This CDR3 has 11 amino acids. Trimming took off 5 bases at V and 14 bases at J, with 13 bases between the two ends. In DNA form, the CDR3 reads TGTGCCAGCAGTTTAAATGTGGGAGAGTTCTTC. This gives the protein CASSLNVGEFF.

The chain employs TRBV7-2 and TRBJ2-5; D unclear. Germline V gene data show CDR1 as SGHTA and CDR2 as FQGNSA. Deletions cut 5 bases from V and 5 bases from J, with 15 bases between. CDR3 length equals 14 residues. The CDR3 nucleotides are TGTGCCAGCAGCCCCCGCCCAGCGCTTGAGACCCAGTACTTC. Its translation: CASSPRPALETQYF. Drawing the rest from reference TRBV7-2 and TRBJ2-5, the complete variable domain is GAGVSQSPSNKVTEKGKDVELRCDPISGHTALYWYRQSLGQGLEFLIYFQGNSAPDKSGLPSDRFSAERTGGSVSTLTIQRTQQEDSAVYLCASSPRPALETQYFGPGTRLLVL.

V is TRBV5-4 and J is TRBJ2-3, with 8 bases fitting TRBD2. Germline CDR1 is SGHNT and CDR2 is YYREEE (reference sequence). The CDR3 has 16 amino acids. The V segment lost 3 bases and the J segment 1 base; nucleotides outside the gene matches: 7. CDR3 nucleotides: TGTGCCAGCAGCTCCCGGGGGGGTAGGGGCACAGATACGCAGTATTTT. Its protein is CASSSRGGRGTDTQYF. Drawing the rest from reference TRBV5-4 and TRBJ2-3, the complete variable domain is ETGVTQSPTHLIKTRGQQVTLRCSSQSGHNTVSWYQQALGQGPQFIFQYYREEENGRGNFPPRFSGLQFPNYSSELNVNALELDDSALYLCASSSRGGRGTDTQYFGPGTRLTVL.

This sequence joins TRBV19 and TRBJ1-5, with D maybe TRBD1 (5 bases). The CDR3 sequence is 14 residues long. Germline CDR1 LNHDA, CDR2 SQIVND (reference sequence). Trimming removed 6 bases from V and 7 bases from J, with 16 bases in between. The CDR3 loop reads CASSNQGGGQPQHF. The CDR3 coding sequence is TGTGCCAGTAGCAATCAGGGTGGGGGGCAGCCCCAGCATTTT. Combining the CDR3 with reference TRBV19 and TRBJ1-5 gives the whole variable domain DGGITQSPKYLFRKEGQNVTLSCEQNLNHDAMYWYRQDPGQGLRLIYYSQIVNDFQKGDIAEGYSVSREKKESFPLTVTSAQKNPTAFYLCASSNQGGGQPQHFGDGTRLSIL.

The chain joins TRBV15 to TRBJ2-5, with D possibly called TRBD1 or TRBD2 (5 bases each). Between the trimmed V and J ends, which lost 5 bases and 5 bases, there was a span of 18 bases. The CDR3 sequence is 15 residues long. The germline V gene has CDR1 LNHNV and CDR2 YYDKDF (reference sequence). CDR3 sequence reads: CATSRPGSGSETQYF. DNA for the CDR3: TGTGCCACCAGCCGACCTGGTTCAGGGAGCGAGACCCAGTACTTC. The whole variable domain, remainder taken from reference TRBV15 and TRBJ2-5, is DAMVIQNPRYQVTQFGKPVTLSCSQTLNHNVMYWYQQKSSQAPKLLFHYYDKDFNNEADTPDNFQSRRPNTSFCFLDIRSPGLGDTAMYLCATSRPGSGSETQYFGPGTRLLVL.

This chain links TRBV7-3 with TRBJ2-1; D not certain. Trimming shortened V by 5 bases and J by 5 bases, and 10 bases separated the two germline ends. The germline gives CDR1 SGHTA, CDR2 FQGTGA. The CDR3 covers 13 residues. The CDR3 sequence: CASSHRADNEQFF. The CDR3 nucleotides read TGTGCCAGCAGCCACCGGGCCGACAATGAGCAGTTCTTC.

The CDR3 spells CASSLASGGDPAYNEQFF. As DNA, the CDR3 is TGTGCCAGCAGCCTGGCTAGCGGGGGGGACCCGGCCTACAATGAGCAGTTCTTC. This sequence joins TRBV4-2 and TRBJ2-1; 12 positions match TRBD2. The CDR3 is 18 amino acids. The ends lost 4 bases at V and 2 bases at J; junction bases unmatched: 9. Germline lookup yields CDR1 LGHNA and CDR2 YNFKEQ.

The chain recombines TRBV11-2 with TRBJ2-5; 12 nucleotides agree with TRBD2. CDR1 SGHAT and CDR2 FQNNGV come from the germline V gene. The length of the CDR3 is 17 residues. Unmatched junction bases numbered 7, after V lost 1 base and J lost 4 bases. The CDR3 spells CASSLGASGGVGETQYF. The CDR3 nucleotides read TGTGCCAGCAGCTTAGGGGCTAGCGGGGGGGTAGGAGAGACCCAGTACTTC.

The table lists this clone with a count of one. The chain carries TRBV5-5 and TRBJ1-2; 8 bases are shared with TRBD1. Germline V gives CDR1 SGHKS, CDR2 YYEKEE (reference sequence). The CDR3 is 16 residues long. Trimming cost V 1 base and J 3 bases; bases outside gene matches: 8. The CDR3 spells CASSLNPKTGDYGYTF. The CDR3 region has the DNA TGTGCCAGCAGCTTGAACCCTAAGACAGGGGACTATGGCTACACCTTC.

V gene TRBV5-1 combines with J gene TRBJ1-1; possible D gene TRBD1, 5 bases. The germline V gene has CDR1 SGHRS and CDR2 YFSETQ. The CDR3 runs 13 residues. V was pared by 4 bases and J by 10 bases, with 17 bases between. The CDR3 region is CASSPTGGRGAFF. The CDR3 DNA follows: TGCGCCAGCAGCCCGACGGGGGGTAGGGGAGCTTTCTTT.

The chain joins TRBV10-3 to TRBJ1-2; no definite D call. CDR1 ENHRY and CDR2 SYGVKD come from the germline V gene. Trimming removed 4 bases at V and 8 bases at J, with 17 bases between. This CDR3 has 14 amino acids. CDR3 in DNA: TGTGCCATCAGTGCGATAGGCAGCGGTAGGGGCTACACCTTC. Translated, it gives CAISAIGSGRGYTF.